The T cell receptor beta chain under discussion was sequenced for a study of brain T cells in children with intractable seizures. Study-level findings and limits: HCMV serostatus was not known, and viral specificity came from CDR3 similarity only. Top 50 brain clonotypes included both public and private clones.

Regarding this clone: The antigen remains undetermined.

Sequencing was limited to surgery cases with top T cell transcript signatures in brain tissue. At least one anti-epileptic drug was given before surgery. V was pared by 2 bases and J by 14 bases, with 20 bases between. CDR1 is LNHDA, CDR2 SQIVND, per germline (reference sequence). The CDR3 has 14 residues. The data were produced by immunoSEQ multiplex PCR, yet TCRdb's version contains in-frame clones alone and is incomplete. The data contain approximately 9,000 clones, 69% of them singletons. The receptor's source is a girl aged 2 to 9 with tuberous sclerosis and intractable seizures. The chain has TRBV19 and TRBJ2-3; D possibly corresponds to TRBD1 (5 bases). This specimen was resected brain tissue, taken at surgery. The CDR3 coding sequence is TGTGCCAGTAGTATAAACCCCAGGCAGGGCCCTAGGTATTTT. The encoded protein is CASSINPRQGPRYF.